This TCR beta chain was profiled in a study of beta chain features in type 1 diabetes. General study findings and limits: For patients, the naive, central memory and Treg TCRB repertoires appeared more alike than for healthy donors. In every one of the four CD4+ subsets, TCRB CDR3s were moderately but significantly shorter in Type 1 diabetes patients.

Via CD45RO/CCR7/CD25/CD127/CD95/CD27, cells of the CD4+ naive, central memory, regulatory and stem cell-like memory subsets were sorted. In all sorted populations, purity surpassed 95%. Trimming shortened V by 0 bases and J by 0 bases, and 12 bases separated the two germline ends. The CDR3 has 16 amino acids. The germline V gene encodes CDR1 GTSNPN and CDR2 SVGIG (reference sequence). The study reverse transcribed the entire isolated RNA, so it sequenced expressed TCRB transcripts. Produced via immunoSEQ multiplex PCR; TCRdb's table is partial and in-frame only. The sample holds under 450,000 clones, approximately 13% seen once. This clone has just a few counts. Its target is not known.

The TCR originated in a man aged 25 to 45 in good health. Sequenced material: naive CD4+ T cells from blood. The rearrangement joins TRBV30 to TRBJ1-3, with D uncertain. In DNA form, the CDR3 reads TGTGCCTGGAGTGTACTACTCCCCAGCTCTGGAAACACCATATATTTT. Its protein product is CAWSVLLPSSGNTIYF.